This is a list of T cell receptor beta chains from one sample in a study of blood T cell repertoires in COVID-19. Measured with immunoSEQ multiplex PCR; TCRdb has only the in-frame clones, and not every one. The sample has around 150,000 clones; around 87% are singletons. Material: peripheral blood. Receptors were obtained from a man aged 45 to 65 with active COVID-19. Both conserved end residues are part of each CDR3. Fields, in order: V gene, CDR3 protein.

v_call: TRBV7-2
cdr3_aa: CASSRRAPEAFF

v_call: TRBV5-1
cdr3_aa: CASSSTATGGYTF

v_call: TRBV19
cdr3_aa: CASSQDRGAQPQHF

v_call: TRBV19
cdr3_aa: CASSRTSSGNTIYF

v_call: TRBV11-3
cdr3_aa: CASSRGETQYF

v_call: TRBV5-1
cdr3_aa: CASSPLPGQGRSEAFF

v_call: TRBV10-1
cdr3_aa: CASSGPPPVVGYTF

v_call: TRBV6-5
cdr3_aa: CASSRRGGLDTQYF

v_call: TRBV2
cdr3_aa: CASRPEPQGTEAFF

v_call: TRBV5-6
cdr3_aa: CASSTAGELNSPLHF

v_call: TRBV4-1
cdr3_aa: CASSQEIVTPGYTF

v_call: TRBV6-6
cdr3_aa: CASSSSGWDQPQHF

v_call: TRBV5-4
cdr3_aa: CASSLGGLAGTGELFF

v_call: TRBV15
cdr3_aa: CATSPPLGGGNTIYF

v_call: TRBV5-1
cdr3_aa: CASSPGQGASLNTEAFF

v_call: TRBV11-2
cdr3_aa: CASSLARYTDTQYF

v_call: TRBV4-1
cdr3_aa: CASSPKSGGLDYEQYF

v_call: TRBV11-2
cdr3_aa: CASSVTGNTEAFF

v_call: TRBV7-6
cdr3_aa: CASSLDRGRGGNTIYF

v_call: TRBV4-1
cdr3_aa: CASTYPSGGRNEKLFF

v_call: TRBV5-4
cdr3_aa: CASSLQANTEAFF

v_call: TRBV7-6
cdr3_aa: CASRKGAGANVLTF

v_call: TRBV4-1
cdr3_aa: CASSQVGQILRGANVLTF

v_call: TRBV9
cdr3_aa: CASSVLGVSTDTQYF

v_call: TRBV5-1
cdr3_aa: CASSLTQGGAFF

v_call: TRBV5-5
cdr3_aa: CASSLVGTGATGELFF

v_call: TRBV7-9
cdr3_aa: CASRPDRSHGYTF

v_call: TRBV18
cdr3_aa: CASSPFPFQPQHF